These 7 T cell receptor beta chains came from one sample sequenced in a study of T cells in Graves' hyperthyroidism and ophthalmopathy. There were TCR beta CDR3 regions amplified from RNA transcripts. HTBI primers were employed in a first-round RT-PCR of the TCR CDR3. TCRdb independently ran MiXCR on the multiplex PCR reads; one entry per CDR3 protein. The sample has almost 600,000 distinct CDR3 sequences, about 15% seen once; the top ten hold more than 4.5%. Specimen: blood. All receptors derive from a woman aged 25 to 39 with Graves' hyperthyroidism that later progressed to Graves' ophthalmopathy.

A few counts support this clonotype. The chain combines TRBV9 with TRBJ2-7; D might be TRBD1 or TRBD2, each matching 5 bases. From germline, CDR1 is SGDLS and CDR2 YYNGEE. Trimming took off 3 bases at V and 3 bases at J, with 19 bases between the two ends. This CDR3 is 16 amino acids long. CDR3 coding DNA: TGTGCCAGCAGCGCGAAACTACACCCAGGGAGCTACGAGCAGTACTTC. It is translated as CASSAKLHPGSYEQYF.

Only one count was recorded for this clonotype. The rearrangement joins TRBV10-1 to TRBJ2-5; TRBD2 matches at 12 bases. The CDR3 totals 14 residues. From germline, CDR1 is WNHNN and CDR2 SYGVQD (reference sequence). The junction had 5 bases not matched to a gene; V was cut back by 7 bases and J by 5 bases. In DNA, the CDR3 is TGCGCCAGCATTCCGGGACTAGCGGGTGAGACCCAGTACTTC. This sequence encodes CASIPGLAGETQYF.

The sample holds many counts of this clonotype. This chain joins TRBV5-1 and TRBJ1-3; D unresolved. Trimming left V 1 base short and J 0 bases short, with 11 bases between. The CDR3 is 16 amino acids. Germline CDR1 and CDR2: SGHRS and YFSETQ. The CDR3 loop reads CASSLSYADSGNTIYF. CDR3 nucleotides: TGCGCCAGCAGCTTGTCGTACGCCGACTCTGGAAACACCATATATTTT.

This chain uses TRBV28 with TRBJ1-1; D gene unclear. The CDR3 loop spans 14 amino acids. Trimming removed 6 bases from V and 0 bases from J, with 11 bases in between. Germline V gene data show CDR1 as MDHEN and CDR2 as SYDVKM. CDR3 in DNA: TGTGCCAGCAGCCCGATCTGGGTGAACACTGAAGCTTTCTTT. Protein sequence: CASSPIWVNTEAFF.

The J gene is TRBJ2-1, the V gene TRBV20-1; 7 positions match TRBD2. This CDR3 spans 13 amino acids. Germline CDR1 DFQATT, CDR2 SNEGSKA (reference sequence). The V segment lost 4 bases and the J segment 5 bases; nucleotides outside the gene matches: 5. The CDR3 loop reads CSAKGTNNNEQFF. The CDR3 DNA follows: TGCAGTGCTAAAGGGACTAATAACAATGAGCAGTTCTTC.

Ten or more counts support this clonotype. The genes are TRBV12-3 or TRBV12-4 and TRBJ2-3; 9 positions match TRBD2. The CDR3 is 15 residues long. V gave up 3 bases and J gave up 1 base; unmatched junction bases: 2. The CDR3 DNA is TGTGCCAGCAGTTTCCCTAGCGGGGGCACAGATACGCAGTATTTT. Protein product: CASSFPSGGTDTQYF.

V gene TRBV19 combines with J gene TRBJ2-6; 9 bases line up with TRBD1. Germline CDR1 is LNHDA and CDR2 is SQIVND (reference sequence). The CDR3 has 18 amino acids. Trimming removed 5 bases from V and 2 bases from J; junction bases left unmatched: 10. The CDR3 DNA reads as TGTGCCAGTAGTCCGGGACAGGGTATAACTACTGGGGCCAACGTCCTGACTTTC. Its protein product is CASSPGQGITTGANVLTF. Complete variable domain (other parts from reference TRBV19 and TRBJ2-6): DGGITQSPKYLFRKEGQNVTLSCEQNLNHDAMYWYRQDPGQGLRLIYYSQIVNDFQKGDIAEGYSVSREKKESFPLTVTSAQKNPTAFYLCASSPGQGITTGANVLTFGAGSRLTVL.